This TCR beta chain was retrieved from a study of cytomegalovirus exposure and HLA in healthy donors. Looked up from germline, CDR1 is MRHNA and CDR2 is SNTAGT. The CDR3 contains 15 residues. Trimming took off 0 bases at V and 8 bases at J, with 16 bases between the two ends. Generated by immunoSEQ multiplex PCR, the TCRdb table keeps only in-frame clones and is missing some. The sample holds 300,000 to 400,000 clones; about nine tenths are singletons and the top ten take about 0.8%. This chain connects TRBV6-4 to TRBJ1-2, with a tentative D call TRBD1 (5 bases). Specimen: PBMCs. The clonotype comes from a young woman in good health and CMV-seronegative. Here the CDR3 reads CASSDSGTRGGGYTF. For the CDR3, the DNA is TGTGCCAGCAGTGACTCAGGGACTAGGGGAGGAGGCTACACCTTC.